This T cell receptor beta chain appears in the sequencing data of a study of shared clonotypes between healthy human individuals (TCRdb year 2020). In the study overall: A couple of women and a few men aged 18 to 49 years were included in the cohort. For each donor, three plates each were used for CD4 naive and CD4 memory, two plates were used for CD8 naive, and one plate was used for CD8 memory. Blood TCR repertoires of 5 or 6 healthy adults were deeply sequenced to estimate repertoire size and the extent of clonotype sharing between individuals. To increase sequencing depth and limit assay-specific biases, different laboratories used diverse techniques to prepare libraries and sequence TCR repertoires. Each donor's leukapheresis produced roughly between roughly 0.9 and 8.9 billion PBMCs. Points the paper makes about the study in general: Higher generation probabilities were observed for clonotypes shared by all four sorted-subset donors than for non-shared clonotypes. Naive subsets generally had larger estimated clonotype richness than memory subsets did. Sampling was restricted to blood, and TCR repertoires in tissues likely differ from the TCR repertoires found in blood. Approximately 4.8% of naive CD4, approximately 3.7% of naive CD8, roughly 2.4% of memory CD4, and about 0.4% of memory CD8 clonotypes were shared across several donors. Pairwise subsampling led to the expectation that sequencing depth would affect the degree of clonotype sharing among donors. Even with the large sequencing depth, rarefaction of the sorted-subset datasets indicated that sequencing was incomplete. The genetic and exposure-history diversity represented was limited by the small number of donors.

Using the deep immunoSEQ assay, TCR CDR3 regions were amplified from genomic DNA by multiplex PCR. For each cell subset, the extracted genomic DNA was distributed evenly across all wells of several immunoSEQ 96-well plates, and each plate served as one replicate. For sorted subsets, around 200 ng genomic DNA, equal to tens of thousands of T cell genomes, was loaded into each replicate PCR. The purified libraries were quantified using a Qubit 3.0 fluorometer, sized with a Bioanalyzer 2100, and then quantified again using the KAPA Library Quantification kit. A separate single-read 150-cycle Illumina NextSeq 550 flow cell was used to sequence each immunoSEQ 96-well plate. On the authors' methods: Because only junctional sequences without quality scores were contained in the immunoSEQ output, filtering matching that applied to full-length reads could not be performed. To assign V/J genes and CDR3, sequences were annotated using PyIR, a Python wrapper for IgBLAST v1.9, with IMGT germline references. Reads were filtered out if the reads had weak V/J assignments (E-value above 1e-6), no CDR3, stop codons, out-of-frame junctions, or ambiguous translated residues. V3J clonotypes were defined as sequences sharing an identical inferred V gene, J gene, and CDR3 amino acid sequence. To compute the percentage overlap between repertoires, the number of shared unique clonotypes was divided by the size of the smaller repertoire. Richness of each repertoire was evaluated using RTK rarefaction, the Chao1 estimator, and Recon v2.1 estimates of unobserved clonotypes. Generation probabilities for all TCRbeta clonotypes obtained by the gDNA method from a handful of donors were computed using OLGA. The source is immuneACCESS, and TCRdb retained only in-frame sequences with V and J called. Part of the clones is not carried over; for the studies checked, unresolved V genes explain less than half of this, and the remainder is unexplained. The D gene and trimming were derived from the DNA, and the V and J assignments and clone size from that table. For this sample the table gives roughly 2,000,000 clones, of which approximately 92% were detected only once. The ten largest clones add up to around 1.8% of the sample.

CDR1 and CDR2 are drawn from the germline V gene (reference sequence): LNHDA, SQIVND. The CDR3 measures 15 amino acids from cysteine to phenylalanine. The DNA shown is the 45-base CDR3, in frame from base 1. The germline V and J ends show losses of 5 bases and 4 bases respectively, and no gene match explains 10 bases of the junction. About this clone: Its antigen is unknown. No much larger clonotype is one base removed from it; base qualities were not supplied.

CD8 naive samples were CD45RO-negative cells positively selected for CCR7, giving a CD45RA+CCR7+ population that excluded TemRA cells. The donors were healthy, HIV-negative adults who had no recently reported acute infections or vaccinations. All donors were Caucasian adults living in Nashville, Tennessee, USA. Blood was collected by leukapheresis, and PBMCs were isolated by Ficoll-Histopaque density gradient centrifugation and then cryopreserved in liquid nitrogen vapor phase. Purity and quantity of every magnetically sorted T cell population were checked by analytical flow cytometry. From each sorted fraction, genomic DNA was isolated and quantified by UV absorbance on a Nanodrop 2000c.

The sample consisted of naive CD8+ T cells from PBMCs. The cell subset or site label for this specimen denotes: CD45RA+CCR7+. This sequence was found in a young man in good health. Some clones in this sample may be carry-over from other donors' samples. The chain couples TRBV19 to TRBJ2-7; 8 middle bases align to TRBD1. The CDR3 has the sequence CASSPGQGMLYEQYF. The bases read TGTGCCAGTAGTCCCGGACAGGGAATGTTGTACGAGCAGTACTTC.